This is a list of T cell receptor beta chains from one sample in a study of early T cells in non-severe SARS-CoV-2 infection. Each CDR3 protein is one row after TCRdb ran MiXCR on the 5' RACE reads. This sample has approximately 46,000 distinct CDR3 sequences, with about 25% found just once. The sample here was whole blood, taken at baseline. Receptor source: an adult who was a healthcare worker with PCR-confirmed SARS-CoV-2 infection or an uninfected control (not recorded which). CDR3s include the opening cysteine and the closing phenylalanine or tryptophan. D genes are given only for firm matches. Rows give clone size only sometimes, using once, few, many, or a class for an expanded clone.

j_call v_call clone_size d_call cdr3_aa cdr3_nt
TRBJ2-3 TRBV10-3 few TRBD2 CAISVSSGATDTQYF TGTGCCATCAGTGTCTCTAGCGGGGCCACAGATACGCAGTATTTT
TRBJ2-6 TRBV11-2 few . CASGSGANVLTF TGTGCCAGCGGGTCTGGGGCCAACGTCCTGACTTTC
TRBJ1-6 TRBV6-5 few . CASSYGQNSPLHF TGTGCCAGCAGTTACGGACAGAATTCACCCCTCCACTTT
TRBJ2-1 TRBV27 . . CASSPRSYSYNEQFF TGTGCCAGCAGTCCACGAAGTTACTCCTACAATGAGCAGTTCTTC
TRBJ1-5 TRBV27 . . CATWDGGGNQPQHF TGTGCCACCTGGGATGGAGGGGGCAATCAGCCCCAGCATTTT
TRBJ1-1 TRBV5-1 once TRBD1 CASSLTGTVEAFF TGCGCCAGCAGCTTAACCGGGACAGTTGAAGCTTTCTTT
TRBJ1-1 TRBV7-9 . . CASSPTGGKGEAFF TGTGCCAGCAGCCCGACCGGGGGCAAGGGTGAAGCTTTCTTT
TRBJ1-1 TRBV14 . TRBD1 CASSLDREDTEAFF TGTGCCAGCAGCCTTGACAGGGAGGACACTGAAGCTTTCTTT
TRBJ1-2 TRBV29-1 large . CSVETPVANYGYTF TGCAGCGTTGAGACCCCAGTAGCTAACTATGGCTACACCTTC
TRBJ1-4 TRBV11-2 . . CASSPSVGAGEKLFF TGTGCCAGCAGCCCGAGCGTGGGAGCCGGAGAAAAACTGTTTTTT
TRBJ2-1 TRBV11-3 few . CASSLDVSGNEQFF TGTGCCAGCAGCTTAGATGTAAGTGGGAATGAGCAGTTCTTC
TRBJ2-6 TRBV20-1 few . CSATESGANVLTF TGCAGTGCTACCGAATCTGGGGCCAACGTCCTGACTTTC
TRBJ1-5 TRBV6-6 . TRBD1 CASSWTGPQPQHF TGTGCCAGCAGTTGGACAGGGCCCCAGCCCCAGCATTTT
TRBJ2-1 TRBV9 . . CASSVKDALYNEQFF TGTGCCAGCAGCGTAAAGGACGCCCTATACAATGAGCAGTTCTTC
TRBJ1-5 TRBV21-1 . . CASSKSGTSAF TGTGCCAGCAGCAAATCCGGGACATCCGCATTT
TRBJ2-4 TRBV18 . TRBD1 CASSPPARGIQYF TGTGCCAGCTCACCACCGGCCAGGGGGATTCAGTACTTC
TRBJ2-3 TRBV18 few . CASSPGGDTQYF TGTGCCAGCTCACCAGGAGGAGATACGCAGTATTTT
TRBJ1-1 TRBV5-1 many . CASSLGGNTEAFF TGCGCCAGCAGCTTAGGAGGGAACACTGAAGCTTTCTTT
TRBJ1-5 TRBV7-9 few . CASSPAGMVRNQPQHF TGTGCCAGCAGCCCCGCAGGGATGGTGCGCAATCAGCCCCAGCATTTT
TRBJ2-7 TRBV18 once . CASSPSAYEQYF TGTGCCAGCTCACCAAGCGCCTACGAGCAGTACTTC
TRBJ2-7 TRBV5-1 few TRBD1 CASSFDRGQREQYF TGCGCCAGCAGCTTCGACAGGGGGCAGCGTGAGCAGTACTTC
TRBJ1-2 TRBV12-3/TRBV12-4 . . CASSFGGGFYGYTF TGTGCCAGCAGTTTTGGGGGAGGATTTTATGGCTACACCTTC
TRBJ2-3 TRBV27 few TRBD2 CASSLGVYGEGFTDTQYF TGTGCCAGCAGTTTAGGAGTCTACGGGGAGGGGTTCACAGATACGCAGTATTTT
TRBJ2-3 TRBV5-5 . . CASSFEGREVDTQYF TGTGCCAGCAGCTTTGAAGGGAGAGAGGTAGATACGCAGTATTTT
TRBJ2-5 TRBV4-1 few . CASSQDPSPGPEETQYF TGCGCCAGCAGCCAAGATCCATCCCCGGGACCCGAAGAGACCCAGTACTTC
TRBJ2-7 TRBV12-3/TRBV12-4 few TRBD1 CASSLAGGVEQYF TGTGCCAGCAGTTTAGCAGGGGGCGTCGAGCAGTACTTC
TRBJ2-3 TRBV7-2 few . CASSLGHLSTDTQYF TGTGCCAGCAGCTTGGGACACCTAAGCACAGATACGCAGTATTTT
TRBJ2-3 TRBV10-3 few . CAIRDVSTDTQYF TGTGCCATCCGAGACGTCAGCACAGATACGCAGTATTTT
TRBJ1-2 TRBV29-1 . . CSVGQSRNYGYTF TGCAGCGTTGGTCAGTCCCGGAACTATGGCTACACCTTC
TRBJ2-6 TRBV6-2/TRBV6-3 . . CASTLVPSGANVLTF TGTGCCAGCACTCTTGTCCCTTCTGGGGCCAACGTCCTGACTTTC
TRBJ2-7 TRBV5-4 . . CASSLEQFSYEQYF TGTGCCAGCAGCTTGGAACAGTTCTCCTACGAGCAGTACTTC
TRBJ2-7 TRBV5-8 . . CASRVTGRDYEQYF TGTGCCAGCAGGGTGACAGGCCGAGACTACGAGCAGTACTTC
TRBJ2-7 TRBV20-1 . TRBD1 CSASFYRGNEQYF TGCAGTGCCAGCTTCTACAGGGGAAACGAGCAGTACTTC
TRBJ2-7 TRBV12-3/TRBV12-4 . . CATRGAFYEQYF TGTGCCACCCGGGGGGCCTTCTACGAGCAGTACTTC
TRBJ2-7 TRBV10-3 large . CAAADSYEQYF TGTGCCGCCGCGGACAGTTACGAGCAGTACTTC
TRBJ1-1 TRBV7-6 . . CASSFRDPWESAEAFF TGTGCCAGCAGCTTCCGGGACCCTTGGGAGAGCGCTGAAGCTTTCTTT
TRBJ2-3 TRBV29-1 . . CSVVRGDTQYF TGCAGCGTGGTGCGGGGAGATACGCAGTATTTT
TRBJ2-5 TRBV24-1 . . CATSDWTRPETQYF TGTGCCACCAGTGATTGGACAAGGCCGGAGACCCAGTACTTC
TRBJ1-6 TRBV30 many TRBD1 CAWRTGGNSPLHF TGTGCCTGGAGGACAGGGGGTAATTCACCCCTCCACTTT
TRBJ1-4 TRBV29-1 . . CSVASPTNEKLFF TGCAGCGTTGCCAGCCCAACTAATGAAAAACTGTTTTTT
TRBJ2-1 TRBV4-2 . . CASSQENSGFGNEQFF TGTGCCAGCAGCCAAGAGAACAGTGGTTTTGGGAATGAGCAGTTCTTC
TRBJ1-1 TRBV20-1 . . CSAPRYGGTEAFF TGCAGTGCTCCACGGTATGGCGGCACTGAAGCTTTCTTT
TRBJ1-4 TRBV4-3 . TRBD1 CASSPGQGNEKLFF TGCGCCAGCAGCCCCGGACAGGGTAATGAAAAACTGTTTTTT
TRBJ2-5 TRBV5-1 . TRBD2 CASSLQAGTSGAETQYF TGCGCCAGCAGCCTACAAGCCGGGACTAGCGGGGCGGAGACCCAGTACTTC
TRBJ2-5 TRBV7-2 . TRBD2 CASSPGRGQETQYF TGTGCCAGCAGCCCCGGGAGGGGCCAAGAGACCCAGTACTTC
TRBJ2-5 TRBV11-3 . . CASSATGETQYF TGTGCCAGCAGCGCTACGGGAGAGACCCAGTACTTC
TRBJ2-1 TRBV6-2/TRBV6-3 . TRBD2 CASSAGLAGGDFF TGTGCCAGCAGCGCCGGACTAGCGGGGGGCGATTTCTTC
TRBJ2-1 TRBV7-2 . . CASSLEKAAYNEQFF TGTGCCAGCAGCTTAGAGAAGGCTGCTTACAATGAGCAGTTCTTC
TRBJ1-6 TRBV10-3 . . CAIKGHRESPLHF TGTGCCATCAAGGGCCATCGGGAGTCACCCCTCCACTTT
TRBJ2-7 TRBV29-1 . TRBD1 CSAGTGKYYEQYF TGCAGCGCCGGGACAGGGAAATATTACGAGCAGTACTTC
TRBJ2-1 TRBV29-1 few . CSVEGVGTGDNEQFF TGCAGCGTTGAAGGTGTGGGGACTGGGGACAATGAGCAGTTCTTC
TRBJ1-6 TRBV12-3/TRBV12-4 many . CASSGPSTANSPLHF TGTGCCAGCAGCGGCCCTTCAACCGCTAATTCACCCCTCCACTTT
TRBJ2-4 TRBV29-1 . TRBD1 CSVTGTGDGAKNIQYF TGCAGCGTTACCGGGACAGGGGATGGGGCTAAAAACATTCAGTACTTC
TRBJ2-3 TRBV7-2 few TRBD2 CASSYPLAKADTQYF TGTGCCAGCAGCTACCCACTAGCGAAGGCAGATACGCAGTATTTT
TRBJ2-7 TRBV11-2 few . CASSFDRTYEQYF TGTGCCAGCAGCTTTGACAGGACCTACGAGCAGTACTTC
TRBJ2-1 TRBV19 . TRBD1 CASSPAKDRDYNEQFF TGTGCCAGTAGTCCCGCTAAGGACAGGGACTACAATGAGCAGTTCTTC
TRBJ2-1 TRBV5-1 . . CASSSGQPYNEQFF TGCGCCAGCAGCTCGGGGCAGCCCTACAATGAGCAGTTCTTC
TRBJ2-7 TRBV20-1 few TRBD1 CSARDRGGYEQYF TGCAGTGCTCGGGACAGGGGTGGTTACGAGCAGTACTTC
TRBJ1-2 TRBV15 many . CATSRAGGSDGYTF TGTGCCACCAGCAGAGCCGGGGGCAGCGATGGCTACACCTTC
TRBJ1-1 TRBV6-5 . TRBD1 CASRRDRGRTEAFF TGTGCCAGCAGGCGGGACAGGGGGCGAACTGAAGCTTTCTTT